A selection of T cell receptor beta chains follows, all from one sample in a study of Graves' ophthalmopathy and Graves' hyperthyroidism. TCRdb analysed the multiplex PCR reads with MiXCR anew, one entry per CDR3 protein. The table has hundreds of thousands of distinct CDR3 sequences, around 21% seen once. The sequencing input was peripheral blood. These receptors came from a woman between 18 and 29 years old with stable Graves' hyperthyroidism. CDR3s include the opening cysteine and the closing phenylalanine or tryptophan. Fields, in order: V gene, J gene, CDR3 length, CDR3 protein.

V gene: TRBV7-3
J gene: TRBJ2-5
CDR3 length: 18
CDR3 protein: CASSLQGPPGGGQETQYF

V gene: TRBV4-1
J gene: TRBJ2-4
CDR3 length: 13
CDR3 protein: CASSLAGANIQYF

V gene: TRBV2
J gene: TRBJ2-7
CDR3 length: 14
CDR3 protein: CASSWTSGSSEQYF

V gene: TRBV3-1
J gene: TRBJ2-2
CDR3 length: 13
CDR3 protein: CASSQGLNGELFF

V gene: TRBV7-6
J gene: TRBJ2-7
CDR3 length: 16
CDR3 protein: CASSLEGLAPGYEQYF

V gene: TRBV6-1
J gene: TRBJ2-6
CDR3 length: 17
CDR3 protein: CASSEALGWSGANVLTF

V gene: TRBV7-2
J gene: TRBJ2-7
CDR3 length: 14
CDR3 protein: CASNLMPQRTEQYF

V gene: TRBV20-1
J gene: TRBJ2-5
CDR3 length: 16
CDR3 protein: CSARDRASHSMESQYF

V gene: TRBV12-3/TRBV12-4
J gene: TRBJ1-1
CDR3 length: 13
CDR3 protein: CASSFGRNTEAFF

V gene: TRBV6-5
J gene: TRBJ1-2
CDR3 length: 14
CDR3 protein: CASSYEEGNYGYTF

V gene: TRBV10-1
J gene: TRBJ2-5
CDR3 length: 15
CDR3 protein: CASSESRGGQETQYF

V gene: TRBV5-6
J gene: TRBJ2-7
CDR3 length: 15
CDR3 protein: CASSANPLAEYEQYF

V gene: TRBV20-1
J gene: TRBJ2-7
CDR3 length: 15
CDR3 protein: CSARDPAGRAYEQYF

V gene: TRBV7-2
J gene: TRBJ2-2
CDR3 length: 15
CDR3 protein: CASSLRLAATGELFF

V gene: TRBV24-1
J gene: TRBJ1-2
CDR3 length: 13
CDR3 protein: CATSDLPGIGYTF

V gene: TRBV20-1
J gene: TRBJ1-5
CDR3 length: 15
CDR3 protein: CSAIKQGVFNQPQHF

V gene: TRBV3-1
J gene: TRBJ2-5
CDR3 length: 15
CDR3 protein: CASSQGLAGKETQYF

V gene: TRBV30
J gene: TRBJ1-2
CDR3 length: 13
CDR3 protein: CAWRTGDGYGYTF

V gene: TRBV9
J gene: TRBJ2-5
CDR3 length: 17
CDR3 protein: CASSVAHSGTGEETQYF

V gene: TRBV20-1
J gene: TRBJ1-5
CDR3 length: 14
CDR3 protein: CSARTGLSNQPQHF